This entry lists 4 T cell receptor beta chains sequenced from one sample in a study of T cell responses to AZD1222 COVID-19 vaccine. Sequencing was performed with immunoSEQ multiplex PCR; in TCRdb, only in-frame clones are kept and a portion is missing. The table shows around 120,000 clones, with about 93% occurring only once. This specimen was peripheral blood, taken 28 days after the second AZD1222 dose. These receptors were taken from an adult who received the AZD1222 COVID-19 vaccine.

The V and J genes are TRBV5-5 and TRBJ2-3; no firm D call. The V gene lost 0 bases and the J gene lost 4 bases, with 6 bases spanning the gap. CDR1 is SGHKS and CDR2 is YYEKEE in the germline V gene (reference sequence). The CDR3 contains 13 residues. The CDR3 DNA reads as TGTGCCAGCAGCTTGGGTATCCCAGATACGCAGTATTTT. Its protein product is CASSLGIPDTQYF. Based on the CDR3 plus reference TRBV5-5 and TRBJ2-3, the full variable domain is DAGVTQSPTHLIKTRGQQVTLRCSPISGHKSVSWYQQVLGQGPQFIFQYYEKEERGRGNFPDRFSARQFPNYSSELNVNALLLGDSALYLCASSLGIPDTQYFGPGTRLTVL.

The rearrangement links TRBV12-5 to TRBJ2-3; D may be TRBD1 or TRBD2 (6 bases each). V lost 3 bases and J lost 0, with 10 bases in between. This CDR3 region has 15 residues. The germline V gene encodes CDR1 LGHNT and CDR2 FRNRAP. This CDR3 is CASGFQGTSTDTQYF. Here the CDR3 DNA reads TGTGCTAGTGGTTTCCAGGGGACTAGCACAGATACGCAGTATTTT.

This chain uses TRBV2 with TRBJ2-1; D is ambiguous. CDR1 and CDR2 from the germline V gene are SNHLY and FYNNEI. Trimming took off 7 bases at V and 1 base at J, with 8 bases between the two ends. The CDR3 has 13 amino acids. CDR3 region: CASKDGSYNEQFF. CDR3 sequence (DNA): TGTGCCAGCAAAGACGGTTCCTACAATGAGCAGTTCTTC.

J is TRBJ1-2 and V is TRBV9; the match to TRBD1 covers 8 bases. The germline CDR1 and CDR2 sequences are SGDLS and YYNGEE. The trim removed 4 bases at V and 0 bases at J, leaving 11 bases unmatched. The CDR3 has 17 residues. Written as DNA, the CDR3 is TGTGCCAGCAGCCCACGTCAGGGGGCGATGGCTAACTATGGCTACACCTTC. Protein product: CASSPRQGAMANYGYTF. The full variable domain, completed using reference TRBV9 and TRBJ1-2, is DSGVTQTPKHLITATGQRVTLRCSPRSGDLSVYWYQQSLDQGLQFLIQYYNGEERAKGNILERFSAQQFPDLHSELNLSSLELGDSALYFCASSPRQGAMANYGYTFGSGTRLTVV.